A single sample is the source of the 20 T cell receptor beta chains below, sequenced in a study of immune evolution from preneoplasia to lung adenocarcinoma (dated by TCRdb to the early 2020s). Library construction relied on the immunoSEQ multiplex PCR assay. The table comes from immuneACCESS by way of TCRdb, which keeps in-frame sequences with V and J called. Part of the clones is missing from these tables; in studies checked, under half for an unresolved V gene and the rest for unknown reasons. The sample table lists 4,800 or so clones, 60% to 80% of them with a count of one. The ten largest clonotypes hold 26% of the sample. Sample: FFPE normal lung tissue adjacent to the tumor. All receptors come from a person aged 55 to 75 with lung adenocarcinoma.

The rearrangement uses TRBV6-1 and TRBJ2-5; D unresolved. Trimming shortened V by 4 bases and J by 5 bases, and 8 bases separated the two germline ends. Germline V CDR1 and CDR2: MNHNS, SASEGT. This CDR3 contains 12 residues. The DNA of the CDR3 is TGTGCCAGCAGTGCCCTACGGGAGACCCAGTACTTC. Translating it yields CASSALRETQYF.

The chain links TRBV7-8 to TRBJ1-4; maybe TRBD1 (5 bases). Per germline, CDR1 SGHVS and CDR2 FQNEAQ. The CDR3 is made up of 14 amino acids. V dropped 1 base and J dropped 6 bases, with 9 bases sitting between them. Here the CDR3 DNA reads TGTGCCAGCAGCTTAGGGCAGGGAGATGAAAAACTGTTTTTT. It yields the protein CASSLGQGDEKLFF.

The chain couples TRBV27 to TRBJ2-3; TRBD1 or TRBD2 may be the D gene (5 bases each). Germline V CDR1 and CDR2: MNHEY, SMNVEV (reference sequence). The V gene lost 3 bases and the J gene lost 0 bases, with 13 bases spanning the gap. This CDR3 contains 16 residues. The chain's CDR3 is CASSFRGAFSTDTQYF. Written as DNA, the CDR3 is TGTGCCAGCAGTTTTAGAGGGGCTTTTAGCACAGATACGCAGTATTTT.

DNA for the CDR3: TGTGCCGTGTACCAAACGACAGTTTTCACTGAAGCTTTCTTT. This encodes CAVYQTTVFTEAFF. The chain recombines TRBV7-6 with TRBJ1-1; tentative D call: TRBD1 (5 bases). V lost 11 bases, J lost 4 bases, and 20 bases lay in between. The CDR3 totals 14 residues. The V gene's germline CDR1 is SGHVS and CDR2 FNYEAQ.

The chain joins TRBV10-2 to TRBJ2-7, with 9 positions matching TRBD2. Per germline, CDR1 WSHSY and CDR2 SAAADI. CDR3 length: 15 amino acids. The V and J ends lost 4 bases and 4 bases, in that order; junction bases with no gene match: 8. The CDR3 nucleotides are TGCGCCAGCAGTGTAGGGCTAGCGGGATCGTACGAGCAGTACTTC. Translation gives CASSVGLAGSYEQYF.

The rearrangement joins TRBV5-1 to TRBJ2-7, with TRBD2 as a possible D gene (7 bases). The germline V and J ends were trimmed by 6 bases and 3 bases, with 19 bases remaining between them. The CDR3 has 15 residues. The germline CDR1 and CDR2 sequences are SGHRS and YFSETQ. The CDR3 sequence is CASTPGGGGGYEQYF. The CDR3 DNA reads TGCGCCAGCACCCCGGGGGGCGGCGGAGGCTACGAGCAGTACTTC.

The chain couples TRBV5-4 to TRBJ2-7; TRBD2 might be the D (6 bases). The CDR3 runs to 15 residues. Germline-derived CDR1 and CDR2 are SGHNT and YYREEE (reference sequence). Trimming pared 4 bases from V and 2 bases from J, leaving 16 bases between. Here the CDR3 DNA reads TGTGCCAGCAGCGAAGCCGGGACTGGAGCCTACGAGCAGTACTTC. It codes for CASSEAGTGAYEQYF.

The V and J genes are TRBV19 and TRBJ1-2; the D gene is possibly TRBD1 (5 bases). CDR3 length equals 14 residues. Trimming stripped 2 bases from V and 4 bases from J, with 11 bases between. Germline loops: CDR1 LNHDA, CDR2 SQIVND (reference sequence). The chain's CDR3 is CASSISGRFYGYTF. The CDR3 DNA follows: TGTGCCAGTAGTATATCAGGGAGGTTCTATGGCTACACCTTC.

In this sample, this clone turned up a few times. V usage is TRBV28 and J usage is TRBJ1-1; weak D call: TRBD1 (6 bases). The CDR3 contains 15 residues. CDR1 is MDHEN, CDR2 SYDVKM, per germline. Trimming removed 7 bases from V and 3 bases from J, with 18 bases in between. The CDR3 loop is CASTNLQGPHTEAFF. The DNA of the CDR3 is TGTGCCAGCACTAACCTACAGGGCCCGCACACTGAAGCTTTCTTT.

The V and J genes are TRBV18 and TRBJ1-6; TRBD1 is a possible D gene (5 bases). The germline CDR1 and CDR2 sequences are KGHSH and LQKENI. The V end lost 3 bases, the J end lost 11 bases, and 20 bases lay between the germline ends. This CDR3 is 16 amino acids long. The CDR3 nucleotides are TGTGCCAGCTCACCGCTCCCGGGACGGGCAAATCCACCCCTCCACTTT. It is translated as CASSPLPGRANPPLHF.

V is TRBV11-2 and J is TRBJ2-2, with 12 bases lining up with TRBD1. Germline CDR1 and CDR2: SGHAT and FQNNGV. The CDR3 spans 18 residues. Germline trimming cut 4 bases from V and 7 bases from J; bases unmatched to any gene: 13. The CDR3 nucleotides are TGTGCCAGCAGCTCGCTAGGGGGGGGGACAGGGGGCTTCGGGGAGCTGTTTTTT. Its protein is CASSSLGGGTGGFGELFF.

The chain joins TRBV19 to TRBJ2-7; D unclear. Germline assignment: CDR1 LNHDA and CDR2 SQIVND (reference sequence). Deletions cut 3 bases from V and 0 bases from J, with 9 bases between. The CDR3 extends over 14 amino acids. CDR3: CASSIGRASYEQYF. The DNA for the CDR3 is TGTGCCAGTAGTATTGGACGGGCCTCCTACGAGCAGTACTTC.

This clone was picked up one time. The J gene is TRBJ1-1, the V gene TRBV10-3; 9 bases fit TRBD1. The CDR3 is 18 amino acids. The germline V gene encodes CDR1 ENHRY and CDR2 SYGVKD. The trim removed 0 bases at V and 0 bases at J, leaving 8 bases unmatched. The CDR3 spells CAISESGQGRSMNTEAFF. CDR3 nucleotide sequence: TGTGCCATCAGTGAGTCGGGACAGGGACGAAGCATGAACACTGAAGCTTTCTTT.

DNA of the CDR3: TGTGCCAGCAGTTTATTCTCCTACTCGGGACTAGCGGGAAAAAGTCCTGGTGAGCAGTTCTTC. Amino acid sequence: CASSLFSYSGLAGKSPGEQFF. V gene TRBV27 combines with J gene TRBJ2-1, with 13 bases matching TRBD2. CDR1 and CDR2 from the germline V gene are MNHEY and SMNVEV (reference sequence). The CDR3 runs 21 residues. V shed 1 base and J 9 bases; nucleotides not matched to a gene: 21.

J is TRBJ2-7 and V is TRBV10-1; TRBD1 agrees at 10 bases. The CDR3 is made up of 12 amino acids. Germline V gene data show CDR1 as WNHNN and CDR2 as SYGVQD (reference sequence). Trimming took 6 bases from V and 7 from J; bases not matched to a gene: 3. The CDR3 DNA follows: TGCGCCAGCAGGGGGACAGGGGAGGAGCAGTACTTC. Residues: CASRGTGEEQYF.

The table lists this clone with a count of one. The rearrangement joins TRBV10-3 to TRBJ1-2; D gene unclear. The germline V and J ends were trimmed by 3 bases and 4 bases, with 12 bases remaining between them. The CDR3 is 14 amino acids. The germline gives CDR1 ENHRY, CDR2 SYGVKD. The CDR3 sequence: CAISEWDRGYGYTF. CDR3 bases: TGTGCCATCAGTGAATGGGATCGGGGCTATGGCTACACCTTC.

The rearrangement uses TRBV6-5 and TRBJ2-7; TRBD1 agrees at 9 bases. The CDR3 is made up of 15 amino acids. Germline V gene data show CDR1 as MNHEY and CDR2 as SVGAGI. The V segment lost 2 bases and the J segment 6 bases; nucleotides outside the gene matches: 8. The DNA of the CDR3 is TGTGCCAGCAGTTACGGAGACAGGGGGTATAGCGAGCAGTACTTC. It is translated as CASSYGDRGYSEQYF.

The chain combines TRBV9 with TRBJ2-3, with D possibly being TRBD2 (6 bases). V gave up 0 bases and J gave up 0 bases, with 11 bases separating them. Germline CDR1 reads SGDLS; CDR2 reads YYNGEE. The CDR3 is made up of 16 amino acids. CDR3 sequence (DNA): TGTGCCAGCAGCGTAGGGAGCGGGCTAAGCACAGATACGCAGTATTTT. This encodes CASSVGSGLSTDTQYF.

V and J are TRBV4-1 and TRBJ1-2; D gene unclear. V was cut by 0 bases and J by 8 bases, with 13 bases left in between. Germline V CDR1 and CDR2: MGHRA, YSYEKL. The CDR3 sequence is 14 residues long. The CDR3: CASSQDETFRGYTF. Here the CDR3 DNA reads TGCGCCAGCAGCCAAGACGAAACCTTCCGGGGCTACACCTTC.

This chain connects TRBV7-9 to TRBJ2-1, with 15 bases matching TRBD2. The germline gives CDR1 SEHNR, CDR2 FQNEAQ (reference sequence). This CDR3 has 18 residues. V trimming: 3 bases; J trimming: 3 bases; junction bases outside the gene matches: 6. CDR3 residues: CASSFGTSGGHYYNEQFF. CDR3 sequence (DNA): TGTGCCAGCAGCTTCGGGACTAGCGGGGGGCACTACTACAATGAGCAGTTCTTC.